What follows are 29 T cell receptor beta chains derived from one specimen sequenced in a study of siplizumab effects on memory and regulatory T cells. The repertoire was sequenced with immunoSEQ multiplex PCR; TCRdb's copy has only in-frame clones and lacks some. The sample records about 97,000 clones, approximately 90% being singletons. Material: CD4+ T cells sorted from blood. The receptors were gathered from a human donor in good health.

The rearrangement links TRBV5-1 to TRBJ1-6, with a weak D call TRBD1 (5 bases). Trimming removed 0 bases from V and 7 bases from J, with 11 bases in between. The CDR3 totals 15 residues. Germline values: CDR1 SGHRS, CDR2 YFSETQ. In DNA, the CDR3 is TGCGCCAGCAGCTTGGAAGGGGCCCCGAATTCACCCCTCCACTTT. This encodes CASSLEGAPNSPLHF. The entire variable domain, with the rest obtained from reference TRBV5-1 and TRBJ1-6, is as follows: KAGVTQTPRYLIKTRGQQVTLSCSPISGHRSVSWYQQTPGQGLQFLFEYFSETQRNKGNFPGRFSGRQFSNSRSEMNVSTLELGDSALYLCASSLEGAPNSPLHFGNGTRLTVT.

This clone was recorded only once. This sequence joins TRBV6-5 and TRBJ1-6; D not certain. CDR1 and CDR2 (germline): MNHEY, SVGAGI. V was clipped by 5 bases and J by 7 bases, with 15 bases between them. The CDR3 is 15 residues long. The CDR3 coding sequence is TGTGCCAGCAGTCAGTCTTACTATGGGAATTCACCCCTCCACTTT. Translated, it gives CASSQSYYGNSPLHF.

This clone has more than one count but fewer than ten. Here the CDR3 reads CASSRTSNEQFF. The CDR3 DNA is TGTGCCAGCAGCCGGACCAGCAATGAGCAGTTCTTC. The J gene is TRBJ2-1, the V gene TRBV5-5; no reliable D call. CDR3 length: 12 residues. Trimming took 4 bases from V and 6 from J, leaving 8 bases between them. From germline, CDR1 is SGHKS and CDR2 YYEKEE (reference sequence).

This chain joins TRBV5-1 and TRBJ2-3; D is undetermined. The CDR3 spans 16 residues. Germline V gene sequence: CDR1 SGHRS, CDR2 YFSETQ. The V and J ends lost 0 bases and 0 bases respectively, with 11 bases between them. The CDR3 reads CASSLAIKTSTDTQYF. DNA of the CDR3: TGCGCCAGCAGCTTGGCCATAAAGACTAGCACAGATACGCAGTATTTT.

The chain has TRBV7-8 and TRBJ2-7; D not resolved. Between the trimmed V and J ends, which lost 2 bases and 0 bases, there was a span of 14 bases. CDR3 length: 16 residues. Germline assignment: CDR1 SGHVS and CDR2 FQNEAQ. The CDR3 region has the DNA TGTGCCAGCAGCTTAATAGGAGAGACGGGCTCCTACGAGCAGTACTTC. Translating it yields CASSLIGETGSYEQYF.

This clone appeared once. CDR3 sequence (DNA): TGTGCCAGTAATCTAGCCCCTGGGGCCAACGTCCTGACTTTC. It specifies CASNLAPGANVLTF. The rearrangement links TRBV19 to TRBJ2-6; maybe TRBD2 (5 bases). Germline V CDR1 and CDR2: LNHDA, SQIVND (reference sequence). Trimming removed 7 bases from V and 2 bases from J, with 9 bases in between. This CDR3 comprises 14 residues.

This clone has more than one count but fewer than ten. The rearrangement uses TRBV19 and TRBJ1-1; perhaps TRBD1 as D (6 bases). The ends were cut back, 6 bases at V and 0 bases at J, with 11 bases in the middle. This CDR3 contains 14 residues. The V gene's germline CDR1 is LNHDA and CDR2 SQIVND (reference sequence). The CDR3 loop reads CASSQQGMNTEAFF. In nucleotides, the CDR3 is TGTGCCAGTAGCCAACAGGGAATGAACACTGAAGCTTTCTTT.

The rearrangement joins TRBV7-3 to TRBJ2-1; D may be TRBD2 (6 bases). The CDR3 is 14 residues long. V gave up 5 bases and J gave up 8 bases, with 16 bases separating them. The germline V gene encodes CDR1 SGHTA and CDR2 FQGTGA. CDR3 region: CASSTLGSIDEQFF. CDR3 nucleotides: TGTGCCAGCAGCACCCTCGGGAGTATCGATGAGCAGTTCTTC.

This sequence joins TRBV6-1 and TRBJ2-3; D gene unclear. CDR3 length: 13 residues. The ends were cut back, 7 bases at V and 1 base at J, with 9 bases in the middle. Germline values: CDR1 MNHNS, CDR2 SASEGT. The DNA for the CDR3 is TGTGCCAGCATCAAGGATCGCACAGATACGCAGTATTTT. Protein sequence: CASIKDRTDTQYF.

The CDR3 bases are TGTGCCAGCAGCTTGTTGGGGACAACTTTTGGAGCTTTCTTT. Its protein product is CASSLLGTTFGAFF. This chain connects TRBV5-4 to TRBJ1-1; a possible D gene is TRBD1 (6 bases). Trimming removed 1 base at V and 10 bases at J, with 17 bases between. The CDR3 is made up of 14 amino acids. CDR1 is SGHNT, CDR2 YYREEE, per germline (reference sequence).

The V call is TRBV5-1, the J call TRBJ2-7, with 7 bases matching TRBD1. J gave up 0 bases and V 3 bases, and 3 bases lay outside the gene matches. CDR1 is SGHRS and CDR2 is YFSETQ in the germline V gene. The CDR3 is made up of 14 amino acids. CDR3 loop: CASSWGQSSYEQYF. CDR3 in DNA: TGCGCCAGCAGCTGGGGACAGAGCTCCTACGAGCAGTACTTC.

The V gene is TRBV28, the J gene TRBJ2-5; TRBD2 agrees at 8 bases. From germline, CDR1 is MDHEN and CDR2 SYDVKM. The CDR3 sequence is 17 residues long. Trimming cost V 6 bases and J 5 bases; bases outside gene matches: 17. The CDR3 sequence is CASRSRHLSGSEETQYF. The DNA of the CDR3 is TGTGCCAGCAGATCCCGACACTTAAGCGGGAGCGAGGAGACCCAGTACTTC.

The CDR3 bases are TGTGCCAGCAGTGAAAAGAAAACAGGCCGGACTGAAGCTTTCTTT. Amino acid sequence: CASSEKKTGRTEAFF. The chain carries TRBV6-1 and TRBJ1-1; possible D gene TRBD1, 5 bases. The length of the CDR3 is 15 residues. Germline V lookup: CDR1 MNHNS, CDR2 SASEGT. Trimming cost V 2 bases and J 5 bases, with 15 bases left between them.

The chain couples TRBV5-1 to TRBJ2-1; 9 bases map to TRBD2. Germline CDR1 SGHRS, CDR2 YFSETQ. There are 15 residues in the CDR3. The V segment lost 0 bases and the J segment 6 bases; nucleotides outside the gene matches: 4. CDR3 residues: CASSLGLAVFNEQFF. In DNA, the CDR3 is TGCGCCAGCAGCTTGGGACTAGCGGTTTTCAATGAGCAGTTCTTC. Supplemented by reference TRBV5-1 and TRBJ2-1, the full variable domain reads KAGVTQTPRYLIKTRGQQVTLSCSPISGHRSVSWYQQTPGQGLQFLFEYFSETQRNKGNFPGRFSGRQFSNSRSEMNVSTLELGDSALYLCASSLGLAVFNEQFFGPGTRLTVL.

The J gene is TRBJ2-7, the V gene TRBV7-3; 12 bases map to TRBD1. The CDR3 is 13 amino acids. From germline, CDR1 is SGHTA and CDR2 FQGTGA. The V segment lost 5 bases and the J segment 6 bases; nucleotides outside the gene matches: 2. The CDR3 DNA is TGTGCCAGCAGCCGGGACAGGGGGCGCGAGCAGTACTTC. The encoded protein is CASSRDRGREQYF.

The V call is TRBV10-3, the J call TRBJ2-7, with TRBD2 matching over 9 bases. The CDR3 sequence is 13 residues long. Germline V gene lookup returns CDR1 ENHRY and CDR2 SYGVKD. V shed 11 bases and J 3 bases; nucleotides not matched to a gene: 8. Here the CDR3 DNA reads TGTGCCTCTATAGCGGGAGTCGGCTACGAGCAGTACTTC. Amino acid sequence: CASIAGVGYEQYF.

The chain combines TRBV9 with TRBJ2-1; 12 nucleotides align to TRBD2. Trimming took 0 bases from V and 0 from J; bases not matched to a gene: 7. The CDR3 has 19 residues. CDR1 and CDR2 (germline): SGDLS, YYNGEE. CDR3 residues: CASSVVGLAGGSSYNEQFF. CDR3 nucleotides: TGTGCCAGCAGCGTAGTTGGTCTAGCGGGAGGGAGCTCCTACAATGAGCAGTTCTTC.

The chain joins TRBV12-5 to TRBJ2-3; a possible D gene is TRBD2 (5 bases). Germline CDR1 LGHNT, CDR2 FRNRAP. The CDR3 consists of 14 residues. The V end lost 8 bases, the J end lost 2 bases, and 14 bases lay between the germline ends. CDR3 sequence reads: CASFSGLFTDTQYF. DNA for the CDR3: TGTGCTAGTTTTTCCGGACTTTTCACAGATACGCAGTATTTT.

This chain links TRBV5-1 with TRBJ2-1, with TRBD2 matching 10 bases. The length of the CDR3 is 17 residues. V was pared by 0 bases and J by 7 bases, with 10 bases of the junction left unmatched. From germline, CDR1 is SGHRS and CDR2 YFSETQ. As DNA, the CDR3 is TGCGCCAGCAGCTTGGTAGGAGCGGGAGGGCCCGGGAATGAGCAGTTCTTC. Protein sequence: CASSLVGAGGPGNEQFF.

The rearrangement uses TRBV28 and TRBJ2-7; 7 nucleotides align to TRBD2. Germline V gene sequence: CDR1 MDHEN, CDR2 SYDVKM. This CDR3 comprises 15 residues. The J segment lost 4 bases and the V segment lost 5 bases, leaving 11 bases of the junction unmatched. CDR3 in amino acids: CASSGRTRRGYEQYF. The CDR3 nucleotides are TGTGCCAGCAGTGGCCGGACTAGAAGGGGATACGAGCAGTACTTC.

The chain has TRBV28 and TRBJ1-2; D is perhaps TRBD1 (5 bases). V lost 6 bases, J lost 5 bases, and 31 bases lay in between. Germline CDR1 MDHEN, CDR2 SYDVKM. This CDR3 is 19 amino acids long. The CDR3 loop reads CASRPPYFRGGEKGYGYTF. As DNA, the CDR3 is TGTGCCAGCAGGCCCCCTTATTTCCGTGGGGGGGAAAAGGGGTATGGCTACACCTTC.

This clone has a single count. This sequence joins TRBV5-1 and TRBJ2-7; no clear D gene. CDR3 length: 14 amino acids. The V and J ends lost 1 base and 3 bases respectively, with 11 bases between them. Per the germline V gene, CDR1 is SGHRS and CDR2 is YFSETQ. The chain's CDR3 is CASSLPATSYEQYF. The CDR3 DNA is TGCGCCAGCAGCTTGCCCGCTACGAGCTACGAGCAGTACTTC.

This rearrangement joins TRBV5-8 to TRBJ2-7; 7 bases agree with TRBD2. CDR3 size: 16 residues. The J segment lost 2 bases and the V segment lost 3 bases, leaving 11 bases of the junction unmatched. Germline values: CDR1 SGHTS, CDR2 YDEGEE. CDR3: CASSYPGLTTPYEQYF. In DNA, the CDR3 is TGTGCCAGCAGCTATCCGGGACTAACGACACCCTACGAGCAGTACTTC. The whole variable domain, filled in from reference TRBV5-8 and TRBJ2-7, reads EAGVTQSPTHLIKTRGQQATLRCSPISGHTSVYWYQQALGLGLQFLLWYDEGEERNRGNFPPRFSGRQFPNYSSELNVNALELEDSALYLCASSYPGLTTPYEQYFGPGTRLTVT.

The gene calls are TRBV28 and TRBJ2-1; 13 positions agree with TRBD2. J lost 8 bases, V lost 10 bases, and 5 bases had no gene match. CDR3 size: 13 residues. From germline, CDR1 is MDHEN and CDR2 SYDVKM. The CDR3 bases are TGTGCCATACGGACTAGCGGGAGCCATGAGCAGTTCTTC. Its translation is CAIRTSGSHEQFF.

V usage is TRBV28 and J usage is TRBJ2-7; D gene ambiguous. The CDR3 runs 16 residues. The V gene's germline CDR1 is MDHEN and CDR2 SYDVKM. Trimming removed 3 bases at V and 1 base at J, with 16 bases between. CDR3 in DNA: TGTGCCAGCAGTTTCCACTTGGCTTTCCTATCCTACGAGCAGTACTTC. Protein: CASSFHLAFLSYEQYF.

The J gene is TRBJ2-6, the V gene TRBV9; D gene unclear. CDR1 is SGDLS, CDR2 YYNGEE, per germline. The CDR3 runs to 16 residues. The V end was cut by 2 bases, the J end by 0 bases, with 9 bases between. The CDR3 DNA follows: TGTGCCAGCAGCGTCACCTTTAGCTCTGGGGCCAACGTCCTGACTTTC. Amino acids: CASSVTFSSGANVLTF.

The chain employs TRBV28 and TRBJ2-2; 10 bases line up with TRBD2. Per germline, CDR1 MDHEN and CDR2 SYDVKM. V lost 6 bases, J lost 5 bases, and 12 bases stayed unmatched. The CDR3 sequence is 17 residues long. The chain's CDR3 is CASSDLSGRVYTGELFF. The DNA of the CDR3 is TGTGCCAGCAGCGACCTCAGCGGGAGGGTATATACCGGGGAGCTGTTTTTT.

This chain joins TRBV6-6 and TRBJ1-1; 7 bases align to TRBD1. The length of the CDR3 is 12 residues. V lost 4 bases and J lost 11; bases outside the gene matches: 7. Germline values: CDR1 MNHNY, CDR2 SVGAGI (reference sequence). DNA for the CDR3: TGTGCCAGCAGTTCCGCACAGGGGATGGCTTTCTTT. Translating gives CASSSAQGMAFF.

V gene TRBV5-5 combines with J gene TRBJ1-5, with 12 bases identical to TRBD1. The CDR3 runs to 17 residues. With 3 bases clipped from V and 7 bases from J, the junction kept 11 bases outside the gene matches. CDR1 and CDR2 from the germline V gene are SGHKS and YYEKEE (reference sequence). CDR3 in amino acids: CASSWRGQGADRQPQHF. The DNA of the CDR3 is TGTGCCAGCAGCTGGAGGGGACAGGGGGCGGACAGACAGCCCCAGCATTTT.